These 21 T cell receptor beta chains were all obtained from the same sample, sequenced in a study of T cell responses to AZD1222 COVID-19 vaccine. Data came from immunoSEQ multiplex PCR; TCRdb stores just in-frame clones and leaves some out. The sample has 150,000 to 200,000 clones, roughly 94% seen once; the top ten hold 1.3%. This material consisted of peripheral blood, taken 28 days after the second AZD1222 dose. Source of these receptors: an adult who received the AZD1222 COVID-19 vaccine.

As DNA, the CDR3 is TGTGCCAGCTCACCACAGGGAGCCACAGATACGCAGTATTTT. This codes for CASSPQGATDTQYF. V and J are TRBV18 and TRBJ2-3; tentative D call: TRBD2 (5 bases). V lost 1 base and J lost 2, with 7 bases in between. The CDR3 spans 14 residues. CDR1 KGHSH and CDR2 LQKENI come from the germline V gene.

The rearrangement joins TRBV7-9 to TRBJ1-1, with no clear D. The ends were cut back, 1 base at V and 0 bases at J, with 9 bases in the middle. In germline, CDR1 is SEHNR, CDR2 FQNEAQ (reference sequence). The CDR3 covers 15 residues. CDR3 nucleotides: TGTGCCAGCAGCTTAGTCTCATTCGTGAACACTGAAGCTTTCTTT. Its protein product is CASSLVSFVNTEAFF.

The chain joins TRBV6-5 to TRBJ2-1, with D perhaps TRBD2 (6 bases). Trimming left V 4 bases short and J 4 bases short, with 17 bases between. CDR1 and CDR2 from the germline V gene are MNHEY and SVGAGI. CDR3 length: 16 amino acids. DNA for the CDR3: TGTGCCAGCAGTTCCACCGGGACTCGACTTTACAATGAGCAGTTCTTC. It codes for CASSSTGTRLYNEQFF.

The V call is TRBV4-1, the J call TRBJ2-7, with 8 bases fitting TRBD2. Trimming removed 2 bases from V and 2 bases from J; junction bases left unmatched: 11. CDR1 and CDR2 from the germline V gene are MGHRA and YSYEKL. This CDR3 is built from 17 residues. The CDR3: CASSQSPVEAGAYEQYF. The CDR3 region has the DNA TGCGCCAGCAGCCAATCCCCGGTGGAAGCGGGAGCCTACGAGCAGTACTTC.

The CDR3 DNA reads TGCGCCAGCAGCTTGGACAGGCCGAATTCACCCCTCCACTTT. Translated: CASSLDRPNSPLHF. V is TRBV5-1 and J is TRBJ1-6; TRBD1 might be the D (5 bases). The CDR3 is 14 residues long. Trimming took 0 bases from V and 7 from J, leaving 8 bases between them. CDR1 is SGHRS, CDR2 YFSETQ, per germline.

This chain links TRBV10-3 with TRBJ1-5; D gene ambiguous. Germline V CDR1 and CDR2: ENHRY, SYGVKD. V lost 6 bases, J lost 2 bases, and 11 bases lay in between. This CDR3 has 14 residues. The CDR3 DNA sequence: TGTGCCATCAGCCCTGGAGCGGGCAATCAGCCCCAGCATTTT. This gives the protein CAISPGAGNQPQHF.

V usage is TRBV30 and J usage is TRBJ2-3; the match to TRBD2 covers 13 bases. The CDR3 is 15 residues long. The trim removed 0 bases at V and 4 bases at J, leaving 1 base unmatched. Germline CDR1 GTSNPN, CDR2 SVGIG (reference sequence). DNA of the CDR3: TGTGCCTGGAGTGTTGGACTAGCGGGGGCAGATACGCAGTATTTT. Translated: CAWSVGLAGADTQYF.

V usage is TRBV7-8 and J usage is TRBJ2-1; possible D gene TRBD2, 6 bases. The germline V gene has CDR1 SGHVS and CDR2 FQNEAQ. V lost 4 bases to trimming and J lost 0 bases, with 13 bases between them. This CDR3 is 16 amino acids long. The CDR3 loop reads CASSSLRRGSYNEQFF. As DNA, the CDR3 is TGTGCCAGCAGCTCCCTGAGGCGGGGCTCCTACAATGAGCAGTTCTTC. Drawing the rest from reference TRBV7-8 and TRBJ2-1, the complete variable domain is GAGVSQSPRYKVAKRGQDVALRCDPISGHVSLFWYQQALGQGPEFLTYFQNEAQLDKSGLPSDRFFAERPEGSVSTLKIQRTQQEDSAVYLCASSSLRRGSYNEQFFGPGTRLTVL.

The chain recombines TRBV5-1 with TRBJ1-2, with D perhaps TRBD1 (5 bases). CDR3 size: 12 residues. V was shortened by 2 bases and J by 6 bases, with 8 bases between the two germline ends. Germline V CDR1 and CDR2: SGHRS, YFSETQ. The CDR3 bases are TGCGCCAGCAGCTTAGCGGGGGATGGCTACACCTTC. It specifies CASSLAGDGYTF.

The CDR3 region has the DNA TGTGCCAGCAGTGAATGGGCGGGGGGTCGCACAGATACGCAGTATTTT. Protein product: CASSEWAGGRTDTQYF. The chain combines TRBV2 with TRBJ2-3; TRBD2 matches 8 bases. Germline V CDR1 and CDR2: SNHLY, FYNNEI. Unmatched junction bases numbered 5, after V lost 2 bases and J lost 1 base. CDR3 size: 16 residues.

This CDR3 is CASSPDGYSNQPQHF. Written as DNA, the CDR3 is TGTGCCAGCAGCCCGGACGGGTATAGCAATCAGCCCCAGCATTTT. The chain combines TRBV7-9 with TRBJ1-5; no clear D gene. V lost 5 bases, J lost 0 bases, and 11 bases lay in between. The CDR3 sequence is 15 residues long. Germline lookup yields CDR1 SEHNR and CDR2 FQNEAQ (reference sequence).

The V call is TRBV6-2 or TRBV6-3, the J call TRBJ1-2; D uncertain. Trimming took off 2 bases at V and 2 bases at J, with 12 bases between the two ends. In germline, CDR1 is MNHEY, CDR2 SVGEGT. This CDR3 contains 15 residues. The CDR3 coding sequence is TGTGCCAGCAGTTACGACTGGGGTAGCAACTATGGCTACACCTTC. Translating it yields CASSYDWGSNYGYTF.

Only one count was recorded for this clone. The V gene is TRBV12-5, the J gene TRBJ2-7; TRBD1 aligns across 9 bases. This CDR3 has 16 amino acids. The germline gives CDR1 LGHNT, CDR2 FRNRAP. The V segment lost 4 bases and the J segment 3 bases; nucleotides outside the gene matches: 10. CDR3 in DNA: TGTGCTAGTGGTTCCCCACAGGGGGCGGTAGGCTACGAGCAGTACTTC. Residues: CASGSPQGAVGYEQYF.

This chain links TRBV24-1 with TRBJ2-1; 9 bases are shared with TRBD2. Per the germline V gene, CDR1 is KGHDR and CDR2 is SFDVKD. The CDR3 has 17 residues. V lost 4 bases and J lost 6; bases outside the gene matches: 12. CDR3 bases: TGTGCCACCAGTGACCCCTGGCGGGGGACTAGCCGCAATGAGCAGTTCTTC. The encoded protein is CATSDPWRGTSRNEQFF.

This clone has a single count. Here the CDR3 DNA reads TGTGCCAGCAGCCGTAGCTACCTAGGGGGTGAGCAGTTCTTC. Translating gives CASSRSYLGGEQFF. The genes are TRBV6-5 and TRBJ2-1, with D possibly TRBD1 on 6 matching bases. Germline V gives CDR1 MNHEY, CDR2 SVGAGI. Trimming cost V 6 bases and J 9 bases, with 18 bases left between them. The length of the CDR3 is 14 residues.

The chain has TRBV10-3 and TRBJ1-5; a possible D gene is TRBD1 (6 bases). Germline V gene data show CDR1 as ENHRY and CDR2 as SYGVKD. The CDR3 has 15 residues. V was shortened by 6 bases and J by 0 bases, with 12 bases between the two germline ends. The CDR3 DNA is TGTGCCATCAGCCGGACAGCCGATAGCAATCAGCCCCAGCATTTT. Its protein is CAISRTADSNQPQHF.

The CDR3 nucleotides are TGTGCCAGCAGCCCCAAGCGGGGGGCGGCCAAAAACATTCAGTACTTC. Residues: CASSPKRGAAKNIQYF. The chain recombines TRBV13 with TRBJ2-4; 9 bases fit TRBD2. The ends lost 5 bases at V and 1 base at J; junction bases unmatched: 6. Germline CDR1 reads PRHDT; CDR2 reads FYEKMQ (reference sequence). The CDR3 runs 16 residues.

The rearrangement joins TRBV5-1 to TRBJ1-1; 7 nucleotides agree with TRBD1. V trimming: 0 bases; J trimming: 5 bases; junction bases outside the gene matches: 7. Per the germline V gene, CDR1 is SGHRS and CDR2 is YFSETQ. The CDR3 consists of 15 residues. CDR3 loop: CASSLGTEQGTEAFF. The DNA of the CDR3 is TGCGCCAGCAGCTTGGGCACAGAACAGGGGACTGAAGCTTTCTTT.

The V gene is TRBV2, the J gene TRBJ2-7; 7 positions agree with TRBD1. The CDR3 consists of 14 residues. The ends lost 4 bases at V and 1 base at J; junction bases unmatched: 4. Germline values: CDR1 SNHLY, CDR2 FYNNEI. In DNA, the CDR3 is TGTGCCAGCAGTGGAGACAGGGATTCCTACGAGCAGTACTTC. Translating it yields CASSGDRDSYEQYF.

This sequence joins TRBV4-1 and TRBJ1-1; D uncertain. V gave up 6 bases and J gave up 2 bases, with 10 bases separating them. The germline V gene encodes CDR1 MGHRA and CDR2 YSYEKL. The CDR3 runs to 13 residues. CDR3 coding DNA: TGCGCCAGCAGAGCATCAATCAACACTGAAGCTTTCTTT. Amino acids: CASRASINTEAFF.

This chain uses TRBV20-1 with TRBJ1-1; 7 bases are shared with TRBD1. The CDR3 totals 10 residues. Germline V gives CDR1 DFQATT, CDR2 SNEGSKA (reference sequence). V dropped 5 bases and J dropped 7; count of bases not matched to a gene: 1. The CDR3 DNA reads as TGCAGTGCTCACAGGGGTGAAGCTTTCTTT. As protein: CSAHRGEAFF.